The 29 T cell receptor beta chains below all came from one sample that was sequenced in a study of vaccination and CD4 T cells after COVID-19. These receptors have no known antigen. The treatment denotes: approximately nine-day PBMC culture with coronavirus spike peptide pools or control peptides (ViraFEST assay). Cultured CD4+ T-cell DNA underwent Oncomine TCR Beta short-read sequencing. A single record per CDR3 protein comes from TCRdb applying MiXCR to the PCR reads. Here the sample spans more than 10,000 distinct CDR3 sequences, roughly 30% being singletons. The sample was CD4+ T cells from blood, cultured in vitro, taken after SARS-CoV-2 vaccination. All receptors come from a human donor who had recovered from COVID-19.

The chain uses TRBV29-1 and TRBJ2-4, with TRBD2 identical over 8 bases. The CDR3 extends over 17 amino acids. From germline, CDR1 is SQVTM and CDR2 ANQGSEA. V lost 4 bases to trimming and J lost 4 bases; unmatched junction nucleotides: 15. In nucleotides, the CDR3 is TGCAGCGTTGCCAGGACTGGAACCTCGGGGGGGAAAAACATTCAGTACTTC. Its protein product is CSVARTGTSGGKNIQYF.

This chain connects TRBV4-2 to TRBJ1-5, with no clear D. The CDR3 runs 14 residues. The germline V and J ends were trimmed by 1 base and 1 base, with 5 bases remaining between them. Germline CDR1 reads LGHNA; CDR2 reads YNFKEQ. CDR3 nucleotides: TGTGCCAGCAGCCAAGGGTGGAGCAATCAGCCCCAGCATTTT. This gives the protein CASSQGWSNQPQHF.

This clonotype was recorded a few times. The CDR3, as DNA: TGTGCCAGCAGCTCTCCCTCCGGGAACATAGCCAAAAACATTCAGTACTTC. As protein: CASSSPSGNIAKNIQYF. The genes are TRBV7-9 and TRBJ2-4, with a possible D match to TRBD2 (5 bases). Per germline, CDR1 SEHNR and CDR2 FQNEAQ (reference sequence). The CDR3 has 17 amino acids. V dropped 4 bases and J dropped 0 bases, with 16 bases sitting between them.

This clonotype has just one count. V is TRBV28 and J is TRBJ1-6; D gene unclear. Germline V CDR1 and CDR2: MDHEN, SYDVKM. Trimming left V 5 bases short and J 9 bases short, with 8 bases between. The CDR3 totals 12 residues. The CDR3 nucleotides are TGTGCCAGCAGTGAAAGAAGTTCACCCCTCCACTTT. It is translated as CASSERSSPLHF.

This clonotype has only a few counts. This chain uses TRBV12-3 or TRBV12-4 with TRBJ2-2; D is unclear. The V end was cut by 5 bases, the J end by 6 bases, with 10 bases between. This CDR3 spans 13 amino acids. The CDR3 loop reads CASSPQEAGELFF. CDR3 nucleotides: TGTGCCAGCAGTCCCCAGGAAGCCGGGGAGCTGTTTTTT.

In its sample, this clonotype ranks as medium-sized. The gene calls are TRBV7-2 and TRBJ2-4, with 10 nucleotides matching TRBD2. Germline V gene lookup returns CDR1 SGHTA and CDR2 FQGNSA. The CDR3 runs to 15 residues. The V and J ends lost 8 bases and 1 base, in that order; junction bases with no gene match: 5. The CDR3 protein is CASGNSGRAKNIQYF. CDR3 bases: TGTGCCAGCGGGAATAGCGGGAGGGCCAAAAACATTCAGTACTTC.

The CDR3 region is CASKTGGTGELFF. The CDR3 nucleotides read TGTGCCAGTAAGACAGGGGGCACCGGGGAGCTGTTTTTT. The chain recombines TRBV28 with TRBJ2-2, with TRBD1 matching 9 bases. This CDR3 region has 13 residues. Germline assignment: CDR1 MDHEN and CDR2 SYDVKM. Trimming took 9 bases from V and 4 from J; bases not matched to a gene: 3.

A few counts support this clonotype. V and J are TRBV5-4 and TRBJ2-3; tentatively, D is TRBD1 or TRBD2 (5 bases each). Deletions cut 4 bases from V and 2 bases from J, with 23 bases between. CDR3 size: 18 residues. Germline CDR1 reads SGHNT; CDR2 reads YYREEE (reference sequence). In nucleotides, the CDR3 is TGTGCCAGCAGCCAACGGAATCTAGGGGACGCTTTCACAGATACGCAGTATTTT. This codes for CASSQRNLGDAFTDTQYF.

This sequence joins TRBV20-1 and TRBJ1-1; possibly TRBD1 for D (5 bases). Trimming took off 5 bases at V and 0 bases at J, with 19 bases between the two ends. This CDR3 is built from 16 residues. Germline V gene lookup returns CDR1 DFQATT and CDR2 SNEGSKA (reference sequence). The CDR3 is CSAHIPGSWMNTEAFF. The CDR3 DNA reads as TGCAGTGCTCACATTCCAGGGTCCTGGATGAACACTGAAGCTTTCTTT.

By its share, this clonotype is medium-sized. CDR3: CASTSGRENTEAFF. CDR3 bases: TGTGCCAGCACCTCGGGGAGGGAGAACACTGAAGCTTTCTTT. V and J are TRBV6-1 and TRBJ1-1; D call uncertain. Between the trimmed V and J ends, which lost 7 bases and 1 base, there was a span of 13 bases. The CDR3 runs 14 residues. Germline V gene lookup returns CDR1 MNHNS and CDR2 SASEGT.

The chain links TRBV20-1 to TRBJ2-1, with unresolved D. The V and J ends lost 6 bases and 6 bases respectively, with 15 bases between them. The germline gives CDR1 DFQATT, CDR2 SNEGSKA (reference sequence). The CDR3 has 13 residues. The chain's CDR3 is CSAQSSTSNEQFF. In DNA form, the CDR3 reads TGCAGTGCCCAATCTAGTACCTCCAATGAGCAGTTCTTC.

The genes are TRBV28 and TRBJ2-1, with 10 bases matching TRBD2. The CDR3 has 15 residues. CDR1 and CDR2 (germline): MDHEN, SYDVKM. The junction had 10 bases not matched to a gene; V was cut back by 5 bases and J by 9 bases. CDR3 sequence: CASSGPGTSDAEQFF. The CDR3 coding sequence is TGTGCCAGCAGTGGACCCGGGACTAGCGATGCTGAGCAGTTCTTC.

The sample holds a few counts of this clonotype. V gene TRBV7-2 combines with J gene TRBJ1-5, with D possibly TRBD1 on 6 matching bases. V lost 5 bases and J 0 bases, leaving 14 bases between the germline ends. Germline assignment: CDR1 SGHTA and CDR2 FQGNSA. CDR3 size: 16 residues. The CDR3 here is CASSTQGLLSNQPQHF. The CDR3 DNA sequence: TGTGCCAGCAGCACCCAGGGGCTACTTAGCAATCAGCCCCAGCATTTT.

This clonotype was detected a few times. V gene TRBV6-1 combines with J gene TRBJ1-5; 7 nucleotides agree with TRBD1. The CDR3 runs to 15 residues. The V segment lost 6 bases and the J segment 2 bases; nucleotides outside the gene matches: 7. CDR1 is MNHNS and CDR2 is SASEGT in the germline V gene. CDR3 protein: CASSPWTGGNQPQHF. The CDR3 DNA is TGTGCCAGCAGCCCCTGGACAGGTGGCAATCAGCCCCAGCATTTT.

This chain connects TRBV7-2 to TRBJ1-2; D is ambiguous. Germline CDR1 and CDR2: SGHTA and FQGNSA. The CDR3 sequence is 11 residues long. Trimming took 5 bases from V and 10 from J, leaving 11 bases between them. CDR3 nucleotides: TGTGCCAGCAGCCACGAACCTCCCTACACCTTC. It is translated as CASSHEPPYTF.

The chain combines TRBV12-3 or TRBV12-4 with TRBJ2-7; 10 positions match TRBD2. The trim removed 3 bases at V and 5 bases at J, leaving 4 bases unmatched. The length of the CDR3 is 14 residues. The CDR3 region has the DNA TGTGCCAGCAGTTTGGGTAGCGGGAGGAACGAGCAGTACTTC. It specifies CASSLGSGRNEQYF.

This clonotype was detected only a few times. The chain links TRBV6-5 to TRBJ1-2; D unresolved. V was cut by 2 bases and J by 8 bases, with 18 bases left in between. The CDR3 spans 15 residues. The V gene's germline CDR1 is MNHEY and CDR2 SVGAGI. The CDR3 loop reads CASSYESGGTRGYTF. CDR3 nucleotide sequence: TGTGCCAGCAGTTACGAATCAGGAGGAACGAGAGGCTACACCTTC.

The CDR3 is CSASRDGANYGYTF. The CDR3 DNA follows: TGCAGTGCTAGCAGGGACGGCGCTAACTATGGCTACACCTTC. V gene TRBV20-1 combines with J gene TRBJ1-2; maybe TRBD1 (5 bases). The CDR3 is 14 residues long. The germline gives CDR1 DFQATT, CDR2 SNEGSKA (reference sequence). V was clipped by 3 bases and J by 0 bases, with 11 bases between them.

This clonotype is labeled as medium-sized. V gene TRBV19 combines with J gene TRBJ1-6; TRBD1 aligns across 7 bases. The CDR3 runs to 15 residues. Germline CDR1 and CDR2: LNHDA and SQIVND (reference sequence). V trimming: 5 bases; J trimming: 9 bases; junction bases outside the gene matches: 10. CDR3 region: CASSPRTGWGSPLHF. Here the CDR3 DNA reads TGTGCCAGTAGTCCCAGGACAGGCTGGGGTTCACCCCTCCACTTT.

The V gene is TRBV20-1, the J gene TRBJ2-7; 11 bases align to TRBD2. V was clipped by 1 base and J by 2 bases; unmatched bases: 10. Germline loops: CDR1 DFQATT, CDR2 SNEGSKA (reference sequence). The CDR3 extends over 17 amino acids. The CDR3 loop reads CSARARGSGRAAYEQYF. The CDR3 DNA reads TGCAGTGCTAGAGCCCGGGGTAGCGGGAGGGCCGCCTACGAGCAGTACTTC.

This clonotype was seen a few times. The chain couples TRBV20-1 to TRBJ2-2; 12 nucleotides line up with TRBD2. CDR1 and CDR2 (germline): DFQATT, SNEGSKA (reference sequence). Trimming removed 2 bases from V and 3 bases from J; junction bases left unmatched: 1. This CDR3 is 15 amino acids long. The CDR3 DNA reads as TGCAGTGCTAGACTAGCGGGAGGGTACACCGGGGAGCTGTTTTTT. Its protein is CSARLAGGYTGELFF.

This chain uses TRBV6-1 with TRBJ1-2; possibly TRBD1 for D (5 bases). This CDR3 has 13 amino acids. The V gene lost 8 bases and the J gene lost 1 base, with 11 bases spanning the gap. Looked up from germline, CDR1 is MNHNS and CDR2 is SASEGT. CDR3 bases: TGTGCCAGCGCCGGGACTATTAACTATGGCTACACCTTC. It yields the protein CASAGTINYGYTF.

The table lists this clonotype with a few counts. This chain uses TRBV6-1 with TRBJ1-2; possible D gene TRBD1, 6 bases. Germline CDR1 reads MNHNS; CDR2 reads SASEGT. Trimming stripped 5 bases from V and 6 bases from J, with 16 bases between. This CDR3 contains 14 residues. The CDR3: CASSLLRQEDGYTF. The CDR3 coding sequence is TGTGCCAGCAGTCTGCTCCGACAGGAGGATGGCTACACCTTC.

This clonotype was detected a few times. The genes are TRBV20-1 and TRBJ2-6, with D possibly being TRBD1 (6 bases). The CDR3 is made up of 17 amino acids. V was shortened by 0 bases and J by 0 bases, with 12 bases between the two germline ends. Germline V gene data show CDR1 as DFQATT and CDR2 as SNEGSKA (reference sequence). The CDR3 is CSARDPRTVSGANVLTF. CDR3 sequence (DNA): TGCAGTGCTAGAGATCCTCGGACAGTCTCTGGGGCCAACGTCCTGACTTTC.

The chain links TRBV5-4 to TRBJ2-5, with 11 bases lining up with TRBD1. The V gene's germline CDR1 is SGHNT and CDR2 YYREEE (reference sequence). The CDR3 has 16 amino acids. V trimming: 3 bases; J trimming: 3 bases; junction bases outside the gene matches: 7. CDR3 DNA: TGTGCCAGCAGCTCCGTGGGACAGGGGGTAGAAGAGACCCAGTACTTC. As protein: CASSSVGQGVEETQYF.

The V and J genes are TRBV20-1 and TRBJ1-2; no reliable D call. There are 14 residues in the CDR3. V lost 2 bases, J lost 4 bases, and 14 bases lay in between. Germline values: CDR1 DFQATT, CDR2 SNEGSKA (reference sequence). The CDR3 loop reads CSARIGARPYGYTF. CDR3 sequence (DNA): TGCAGTGCTAGAATAGGTGCTCGGCCCTATGGCTACACCTTC.

CDR3 protein: CASSPSSGRAGYEQYF. The CDR3 bases are TGTGCCAGTAGTCCCTCTAGCGGGAGGGCCGGGTACGAGCAGTACTTC. The V and J genes are TRBV19 and TRBJ2-7; TRBD2 agrees at 12 bases. With 5 bases clipped from V and 4 bases from J, the junction kept 9 bases outside the gene matches. The CDR3 contains 16 residues. Germline V CDR1 and CDR2: LNHDA, SQIVND (reference sequence).

Only a few counts were recorded for this clonotype. The genes are TRBV28 and TRBJ1-1, with D possibly TRBD1 on 5 matching bases. Per the germline V gene, CDR1 is MDHEN and CDR2 is SYDVKM. V shed 5 bases and J shed 0 bases, with 13 bases lying between them. The CDR3 runs 15 residues. CDR3 region: CASSTGWGMNTEAFF. The CDR3, as DNA: TGTGCCAGCAGTACCGGGTGGGGGATGAACACTGAAGCTTTCTTT.

Remarks on this clonotype: The junction differs from germline at one of its ends, possibly a read error. For the CDR3, the DNA is TGTGCTAGCAGCTTAGCGGAAGCGGATACGCAGTATTTT. Translating it yields CASSLAEADTQYF. The rearrangement joins TRBV7-7 to TRBJ2-3; tentative D call: TRBD2 (6 bases). The CDR3 is 13 residues long. From germline, CDR1 is SSHAT and CDR2 FNYEAQ (reference sequence).